Following are 11 T cell receptor beta chains from one sample sequenced in a study of blood T cell repertoires in COVID-19. The method was immunoSEQ multiplex PCR; TCRdb's version includes in-frame clones alone and lacks a portion of them. In the table there are more than 100,000 clones, 80% to 90% of which are singletons. Sample: PBMCs or T cells enriched from blood (not recorded which). Receptor source: a man aged 40-49 years with acute COVID-19.

This chain joins TRBV5-1 and TRBJ1-4; D gene unclear. Deletions cut 2 bases from V and 8 bases from J, with 16 bases between. The CDR3 extends over 15 amino acids. Germline-derived CDR1 and CDR2 are SGHRS and YFSETQ. CDR3 amino acids: CASSLLEGRREKLFF. The CDR3 region has the DNA TGCGCCAGCAGCTTACTAGAAGGGCGCCGGGAAAAACTGTTTTTT.

The chain has TRBV3-1 (or the pseudogene TRBV3-2) and TRBJ1-4; D possibly corresponds to TRBD1 (5 bases). V was pared by 1 base and J by 0 bases, with 6 bases between. Germline CDR1 LGHDT, CDR2 YNNKEL (reference sequence). The CDR3 sequence is 15 residues long. This chain's CDR3 is CASSQGGATNEKLFF. The CDR3 region has the DNA TGTGCCAGCAGCCAAGGGGGGGCAACTAATGAAAAACTGTTTTTT.

The table lists this clone with a few counts. The gene calls are TRBV10-3 and TRBJ1-5, with TRBD1 as a possible D gene (5 bases). Germline CDR1 ENHRY, CDR2 SYGVKD. Trimming removed 8 bases at V and 12 bases at J, with 14 bases between. CDR3 size: 11 residues. The CDR3 DNA follows: TGTGCCATCGGAGACCAGGGTAACCAGCATTTT. It codes for CAIGDQGNQHF.

The chain joins TRBV6-5 to TRBJ2-7, with TRBD1 identical over 11 bases. Germline CDR1 MNHEY, CDR2 SVGAGI. The CDR3 has 16 amino acids. Trimming at V came to 4 bases and at J to 2 bases, leaving 7 bases not matched to a gene. CDR3 protein: CASSSSPGQGAYEQYF. In DNA, the CDR3 is TGTGCCAGCAGTTCCTCTCCGGGACAGGGGGCCTACGAGCAGTACTTC.

The V and J genes are TRBV19 and TRBJ2-5; D is uncertain. CDR1 and CDR2 (germline): LNHDA, SQIVND (reference sequence). CDR3 size: 13 residues. Trimming pared 4 bases from V and 3 bases from J, leaving 9 bases between. CDR3 nucleotides: TGTGCCAGTAGTAGCCTAGTTGAAGAGACCCAGTACTTC. It is translated as CASSSLVEETQYF.

This chain links TRBV18 with TRBJ2-1; 8 bases line up with TRBD1. V lost 3 bases to trimming and J lost 6 bases; unmatched junction nucleotides: 4. The length of the CDR3 is 14 residues. Looked up from germline, CDR1 is KGHSH and CDR2 is LQKENI. The CDR3 bases are TGTGCCAGCTCACCGGACAGGGTGATCAATGAGCAGTTCTTC. Protein product: CASSPDRVINEQFF.

This clone has just one count. The V call is TRBV19, the J call TRBJ1-5, with D possibly being TRBD1 (5 bases). Germline CDR1 and CDR2: LNHDA and SQIVND (reference sequence). Trimming removed 3 bases from V and 0 bases from J, with 12 bases in between. The CDR3 length is 16 residues. CDR3 DNA sequence: TGTGCCAGTAGTATCCAAGGGACTTATAGCAATCAGCCCCAGCATTTT. Encoded protein: CASSIQGTYSNQPQHF.

V gene TRBV7-6 combines with J gene TRBJ2-7, with 11 bases matching TRBD2. CDR3 length equals 15 residues. Germline V gene data show CDR1 as SGHVS and CDR2 as FNYEAQ. Unmatched junction bases numbered 6, after V lost 3 bases and J lost 5 bases. The CDR3 DNA reads as TGTGCCAGCAGCTTCCTTAGCGGGAGGGCCGACGAGCAGTACTTC. This gives the protein CASSFLSGRADEQYF.

This rearrangement joins TRBV18 to TRBJ2-7; D remains ambiguous. Germline loops: CDR1 KGHSH, CDR2 LQKENI. The CDR3 has 15 residues. V lost 6 bases to trimming and J lost 0 bases, with 15 bases between them. CDR3 residues: CASSPPSVSSYEQYF. The CDR3 DNA reads TGTGCCAGCTCCCCTCCCTCGGTTTCCTCCTACGAGCAGTACTTC.

J is TRBJ1-2 and V is TRBV30; D not resolved. V was pared by 4 bases and J by 7 bases, with 10 bases between. Germline values: CDR1 GTSNPN, CDR2 SVGIG (reference sequence). This CDR3 is 11 amino acids long. The DNA of the CDR3 is TGTGCCTGGAAACCAGGTTTTGGCTACACCTTC. Amino acid sequence: CAWKPGFGYTF. The full variable domain, with the rest looked up from reference TRBV30 and TRBJ1-2, is SQTIHQWPATLVQPVGSPLSLECTVEGTSNPNLYWYRQAAGRGLQLLFYSVGIGQISSEVPQNLSASRPQDRQFILSSKKLLLSDSGFYLCAWKPGFGYTFGSGTRLTVV.

The CDR3 nucleotides read TGTGCCAGCTCACCAGAGGGTCTCACAGATACGCAGTATTTT. It specifies CASSPEGLTDTQYF. The chain links TRBV18 to TRBJ2-3; a possible D gene is TRBD2 (5 bases). The CDR3 is 14 residues long. The germline V gene encodes CDR1 KGHSH and CDR2 LQKENI. V lost 2 bases and J lost 2, with 8 bases in between.